The clone carrying this T cell receptor (beta chain) came up once. Antigen: not known. These data originate in a study of T cells in localized non-small cell lung cancer. Findings of the study overall: There were a median about 53 of the top 100 tumor clones appearing in adjacent lung. Elevated circulating T cell density in blood was associated with longer overall survival. Exceeding tumor, uninvolved adjacent lung had the highest T cell clonality. Sequencing covered just one tumor region, so heterogeneity cannot be ruled out.

Clones were sequenced by immunoSEQ multiplex PCR, and TCRdb holds only the in-frame ones, with some missing. Counted here are about 26,000 clones, roughly 80% occurring once; the ten biggest clones make up roughly a tenth. This sequence was found in a man aged 35 to 70 with stage III squamous cell lung carcinoma. Sequenced here: peripheral blood, sampled before any cancer treatment.

DNA of the CDR3: TGTGCCAGCAGCCAAGATGTGACAGGGAGGAACACTGAAGCTTTCTTT. Translation: CASSQDVTGRNTEAFF. The chain carries TRBV14 and TRBJ1-1; 7 positions agree with TRBD1. CDR1 and CDR2 (germline): SGHDN, FVKESK. The CDR3 consists of 16 residues. Trimming took 0 bases from V and 1 from J; bases not matched to a gene: 5.